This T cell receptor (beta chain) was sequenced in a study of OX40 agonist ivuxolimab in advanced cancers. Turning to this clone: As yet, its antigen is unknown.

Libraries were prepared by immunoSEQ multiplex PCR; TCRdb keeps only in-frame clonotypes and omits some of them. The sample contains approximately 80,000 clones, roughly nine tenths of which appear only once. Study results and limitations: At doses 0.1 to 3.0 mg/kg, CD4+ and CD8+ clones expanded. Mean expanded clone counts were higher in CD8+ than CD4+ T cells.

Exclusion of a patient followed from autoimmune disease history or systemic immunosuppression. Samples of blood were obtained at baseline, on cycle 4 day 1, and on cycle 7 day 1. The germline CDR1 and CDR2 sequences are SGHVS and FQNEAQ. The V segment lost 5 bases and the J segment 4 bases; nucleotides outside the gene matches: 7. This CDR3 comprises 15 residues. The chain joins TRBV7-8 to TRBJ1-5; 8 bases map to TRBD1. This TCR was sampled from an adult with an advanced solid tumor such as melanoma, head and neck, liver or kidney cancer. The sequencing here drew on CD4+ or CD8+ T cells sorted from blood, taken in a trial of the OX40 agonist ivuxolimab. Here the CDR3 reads CASSVDRVGNQPQHF. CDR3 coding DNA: TGTGCCAGCAGCGTGGACAGGGTCGGAAATCAGCCCCAGCATTTT.